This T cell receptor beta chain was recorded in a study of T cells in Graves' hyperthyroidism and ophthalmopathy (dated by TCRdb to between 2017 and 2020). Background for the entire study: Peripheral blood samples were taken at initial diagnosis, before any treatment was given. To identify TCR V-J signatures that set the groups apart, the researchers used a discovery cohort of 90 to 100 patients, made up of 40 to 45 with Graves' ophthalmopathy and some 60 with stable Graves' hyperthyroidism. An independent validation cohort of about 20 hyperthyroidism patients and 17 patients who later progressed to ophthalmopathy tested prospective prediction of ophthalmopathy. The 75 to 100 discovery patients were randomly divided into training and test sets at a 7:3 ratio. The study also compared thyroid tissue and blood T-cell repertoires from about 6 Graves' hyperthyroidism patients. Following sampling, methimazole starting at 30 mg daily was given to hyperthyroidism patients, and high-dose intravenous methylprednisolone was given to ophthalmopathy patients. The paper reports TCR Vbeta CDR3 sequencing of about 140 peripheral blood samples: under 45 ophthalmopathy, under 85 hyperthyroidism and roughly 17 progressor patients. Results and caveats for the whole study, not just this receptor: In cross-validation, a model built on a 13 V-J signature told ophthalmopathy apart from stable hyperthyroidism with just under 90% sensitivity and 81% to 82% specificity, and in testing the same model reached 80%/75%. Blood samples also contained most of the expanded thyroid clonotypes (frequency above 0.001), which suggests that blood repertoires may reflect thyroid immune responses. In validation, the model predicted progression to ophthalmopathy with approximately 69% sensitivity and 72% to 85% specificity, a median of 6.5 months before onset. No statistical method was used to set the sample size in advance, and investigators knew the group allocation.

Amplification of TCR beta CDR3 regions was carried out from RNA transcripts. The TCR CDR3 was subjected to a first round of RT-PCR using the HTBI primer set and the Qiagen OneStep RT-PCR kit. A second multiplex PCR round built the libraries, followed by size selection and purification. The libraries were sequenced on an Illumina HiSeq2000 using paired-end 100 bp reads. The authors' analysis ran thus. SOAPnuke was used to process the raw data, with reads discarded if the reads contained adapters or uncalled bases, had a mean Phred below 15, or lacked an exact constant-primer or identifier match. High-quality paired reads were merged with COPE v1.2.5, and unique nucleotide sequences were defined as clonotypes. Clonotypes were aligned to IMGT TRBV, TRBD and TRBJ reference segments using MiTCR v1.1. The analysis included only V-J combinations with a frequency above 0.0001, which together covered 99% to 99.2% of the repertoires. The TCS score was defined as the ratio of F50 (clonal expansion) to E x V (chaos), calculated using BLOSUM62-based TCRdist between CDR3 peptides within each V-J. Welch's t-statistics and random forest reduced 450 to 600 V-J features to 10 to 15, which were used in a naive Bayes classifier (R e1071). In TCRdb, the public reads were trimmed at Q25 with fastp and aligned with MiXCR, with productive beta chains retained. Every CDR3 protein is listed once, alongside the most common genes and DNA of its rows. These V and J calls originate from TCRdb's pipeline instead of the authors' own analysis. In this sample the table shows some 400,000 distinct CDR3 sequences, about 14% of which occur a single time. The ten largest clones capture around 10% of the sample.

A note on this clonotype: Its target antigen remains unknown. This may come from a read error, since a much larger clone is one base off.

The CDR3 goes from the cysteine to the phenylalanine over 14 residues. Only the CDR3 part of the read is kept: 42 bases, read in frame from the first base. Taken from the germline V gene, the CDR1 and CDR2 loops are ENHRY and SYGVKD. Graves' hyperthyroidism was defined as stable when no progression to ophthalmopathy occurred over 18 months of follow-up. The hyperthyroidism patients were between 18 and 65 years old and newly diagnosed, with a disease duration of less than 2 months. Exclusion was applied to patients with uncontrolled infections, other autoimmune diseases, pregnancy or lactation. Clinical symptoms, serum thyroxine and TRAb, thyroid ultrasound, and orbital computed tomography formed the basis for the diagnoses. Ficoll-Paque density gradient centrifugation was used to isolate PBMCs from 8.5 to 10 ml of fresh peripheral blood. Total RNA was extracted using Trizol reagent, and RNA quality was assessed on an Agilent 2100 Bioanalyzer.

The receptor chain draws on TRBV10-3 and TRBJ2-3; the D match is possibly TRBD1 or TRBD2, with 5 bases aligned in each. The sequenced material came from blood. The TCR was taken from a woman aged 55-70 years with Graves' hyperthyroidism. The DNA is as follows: TGTGCCATCAGTGAGTCCAGGGAGACAGATTCGCAGTATTTT. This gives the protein CAISESRETDSQYF.